Listed below are T cell receptor beta chains from one sample, sequenced in a study of shared clonotypes between healthy human individuals. Assay used: immunoSEQ multiplex PCR; TCRdb lists only in-frame clones, some missing. The sample records approximately 740,000 clones, roughly 92% being singletons. The sequencing sample was made of naive CD8+ T cells sorted from blood. All receptors derive from a man aged 25-45 years in good health. The CDR3 runs from the conserved cysteine through the conserved F or W. A D gene is named only where the DNA matches it firmly. For some rows the clone size is stated as once, few or many, or as a class when expanded; others skip it.

CDR3 length	D gene	clone size	V gene	J gene	CDR3 DNA	CDR3 protein
13	NA	once	TRBV7-9	TRBJ1-5	TGTGCCAGCAGCTCCGGGCCTAACATGGCCCAGCATTTT	CASSSGPNMAQHF
17	TRBD1	NA	TRBV27	TRBJ2-7	TGTGCCAGCAGCTTTACCCCATGGACAGGGTCGACCCACGAGCAGTACTTC	CASSFTPWTGSTHEQYF
14	TRBD2	NA	TRBV4-3	TRBJ2-7	TGCGCCAGCAGCCAAGATCCTAGCGGATACGAGCAGTACTTC	CASSQDPSGYEQYF
14	NA	NA	TRBV4-1	TRBJ2-1	TGCGCCAGCAGCCAAGTTAGCTTTTGGGATGAGCAGTTCTTC	CASSQVSFWDEQFF
15	NA	few	TRBV4-1	TRBJ1-3	TGCGCCAGCAGCCAGTCCGGTACACCTGGAAACACCATATATTTT	CASSQSGTPGNTIYF
16	TRBD1	NA	TRBV5-5	TRBJ1-2	TGTGCCAGCAGCGCCTGGACAGGGGGGGCTAACTATGGCTACACCTTC	CASSAWTGGANYGYTF
14	NA	once	TRBV6-6	TRBJ2-1	TGTGCCAGCAGTTACTCGACAGAGGGTGGTGAGCAGTTCTTC	CASSYSTEGGEQFF
17	TRBD2	NA	TRBV18	TRBJ2-1	TGTGCCAGCTCACCGGCAGTCGGGGGGAGCTCCTACAATGAGCAGTTCTTC	CASSPAVGGSSYNEQFF
18	TRBD2	once	TRBV7-3	TRBJ2-2	TGTGCCAGCAGCAAGACTAGCCCTACCTCGACGAACACCGGGGAGCTGTTTTTT	CASSKTSPTSTNTGELFF
15	TRBD2	NA	TRBV11-2	TRBJ2-3	TGTGCCAGCAGCTTTAGGGAGGGTACCACAGATACGCAGTATTTT	CASSFREGTTDTQYF
15	NA	NA	TRBV11-2	TRBJ2-7	TGTGCCAGCAGCTTAGTGTCGTACACTTATTACGAGCAGTACTTC	CASSLVSYTYYEQYF
14	NA	NA	TRBV7-9	TRBJ2-7	TGTGCCAGCAGCCCCGGGACACGGACCTACGAGCAGTACTTC	CASSPGTRTYEQYF
16	TRBD1	NA	TRBV27	TRBJ2-2	TGTGCCAGCAGTTTACTTGGGACAGGGGGAACCGGGGAGCTGTTTTTT	CASSLLGTGGTGELFF
14	TRBD1	NA	TRBV9	TRBJ2-7	TGTGCCAGCACAAAGGACAGGGGGCCTCACGAGCAGTACTTC	CASTKDRGPHEQYF
13	NA	NA	TRBV27	TRBJ1-1	TGTGCCAGCAGTTTAGGGCTGGTAACTGAAGCTTTCTTT	CASSLGLVTEAFF
15	NA	NA	TRBV28	TRBJ1-4	TGTGCCAGCAGTTCCTCGACAAGGTTAGGGGAAAAACTGTTTTTT	CASSSSTRLGEKLFF
17	NA	NA	TRBV7-9	TRBJ2-1	TGTGCCAGCAGCCCCCCGGGCTCAGGGAGCTCCTACAATGAGCAGTTCTTC	CASSPPGSGSSYNEQFF
14	NA	NA	TRBV4-1	TRBJ2-2	TGCGCCAGCAGCCAAGGGAGAAACACCGGGGAGCTGTTTTTT	CASSQGRNTGELFF
15	NA	NA	TRBV5-1	TRBJ2-7	TGCGCCAGCAGCTTGGAGGCCAGCGCTGCCTACGAGCAGTACTTC	CASSLEASAAYEQYF
16	NA	NA	TRBV12-5	TRBJ1-1	TGTGCTAGTGGTTTAGAAGGCCCCGCAGGGGACACTGAAGCTTTCTTT	CASGLEGPAGDTEAFF
15	NA	once	TRBV9	TRBJ2-7	TGTGCCAGCAGCCCATGGGGAGACAGGCCCTACGAGCAGTACTTC	CASSPWGDRPYEQYF
16	NA	NA	TRBV15	TRBJ1-5	TGTGCCACCGGTCGGGCGGGTGACTATAGCAATCAGCCCCAGCATTTT	CATGRAGDYSNQPQHF
16	NA	NA	TRBV19	TRBJ2-5	TGTGCCAGTAGTCCCCGGGGAGGGGGACTACAAGAGACCCAGTACTTC	CASSPRGGGLQETQYF
16	NA	NA	TRBV27	TRBJ2-6	TGTGCCAGCAGTCCTATCGACCGCGCTGGGGCCAACGTCCTGACTTTC	CASSPIDRAGANVLTF
14	NA	NA	TRBV11-2	TRBJ2-3	TGTGCCAGCAGCGGAGAACAGGGCGCAGATACGCAGTATTTT	CASSGEQGADTQYF
16	TRBD2	NA	TRBV7-8	TRBJ2-5	TGTGCCAGCAGCTTCGCGACTAGCGGGGAACAAGAGACCCAGTACTTC	CASSFATSGEQETQYF
12	NA	NA	TRBV2	TRBJ1-2	TGTGCCGGATACAGGGTCGGCTATGGCTACACCTTC	CAGYRVGYGYTF
12	NA	few	TRBV28	TRBJ2-7	TGTGCCAGCAGTTTAAGGGGGGACGAGCAGTACTTC	CASSLRGDEQYF
15	NA	NA	TRBV7-9	TRBJ1-2	TGTGCCAGCAGCTCCCCTAGGGTAGCTAACTATGGCTACACCTTC	CASSSPRVANYGYTF
16	NA	NA	TRBV6-5	TRBJ2-7	TGTGCCAGCAGTTACTCGATCGGCAGTTCAAAAACCGAGCAGTACTTC	CASSYSIGSSKTEQYF
14	NA	few	TRBV7-9	TRBJ1-5	TGTGCCAGCAGCGTTGGACAGAGCAATCAGCCCCAGCATTTT	CASSVGQSNQPQHF
15	NA	NA	TRBV7-9	TRBJ1-2	TGTGCCAGCAGCTTCTCGGGACGGAAATCCTATGGCTACACCTTC	CASSFSGRKSYGYTF
15	NA	NA	TRBV28	TRBJ1-1	TGTGCCAGCAGTTTCTGGGGACAAACACAGACTGAAGCTTTCTTT	CASSFWGQTQTEAFF
14	TRBD2	NA	TRBV5-1	TRBJ2-4	TGCGCCAGCAACTGGGCTAGCGGGAGTGACATTCAGTACTTC	CASNWASGSDIQYF
15	TRBD2	NA	TRBV7-3	TRBJ2-3	TGTGCCAGCAGCTGGCTAGCGGAGAGCACAGATACGCAGTATTTT	CASSWLAESTDTQYF
17	NA	NA	TRBV7-9	TRBJ2-6	TGTGCCAGCAGTTTCACCCGACGGAGCTCTGGGGCCAACGTCCTGACTTTC	CASSFTRRSSGANVLTF
13	NA	NA	TRBV30	TRBJ2-7	TGTGCCTGGAGCATCGGGACGGACTACGAGCAGTACTTC	CAWSIGTDYEQYF
16	TRBD2	once	TRBV10-1	TRBJ2-1	TGCGCCAGCAGTGAGTCCTTAGCGGGAGCCTACAATGAGCAGTTCTTC	CASSESLAGAYNEQFF
14	NA	NA	TRBV5-1	TRBJ2-3	TGCGCCAGCAGCTTGAACGCGGGCACAGATACGCAGTATTTT	CASSLNAGTDTQYF
15	TRBD2	NA	TRBV30	TRBJ2-1	TGTGCCCGCCAACTAGCGGGAGGGCTCTACAATGAGCAGTTCTTC	CARQLAGGLYNEQFF
13	NA	NA	TRBV9	TRBJ2-1	TGTGCCAGCACACCCCGGGGGTACAATGAGCAGTTCTTC	CASTPRGYNEQFF
15	TRBD2	NA	TRBV14	TRBJ2-1	TGTGCCAGCAGCCATATCCCGGGAGGCTACAATGAGCAGTTCTTC	CASSHIPGGYNEQFF
17	TRBD2	NA	TRBV28	TRBJ2-3	TGTGCCAGCAGCCTCGATGAACTAGCGGAGGGCACAGATACGCAGTATTTT	CASSLDELAEGTDTQYF
15	NA	few	TRBV11-2	TRBJ2-1	TGTGCCAGCAGCCACCTTGGGGGTGACTCTGGGGAGCAGTTCTTC	CASSHLGGDSGEQFF
15	TRBD2	NA	TRBV30	TRBJ2-1	TGTGCCTGGAGTGTAGGCGGGGGGCCCTACAATGAGCAGTTCTTC	CAWSVGGGPYNEQFF
14	TRBD1	NA	TRBV28	TRBJ2-5	TGTGCCAGCAGTTTGAGGGACAGACAAGAGACCCAGTACTTC	CASSLRDRQETQYF
14	TRBD1	NA	TRBV27	TRBJ1-1	TGTGCCAGCAGTCCTGGGACAGGAAACACTGAAGCTTTCTTT	CASSPGTGNTEAFF
12	NA	NA	TRBV2	TRBJ2-7	TGTGCCAGCAGGGGTGGGATCTACGAGCAGTACTTC	CASRGGIYEQYF
15	TRBD1	NA	TRBV27	TRBJ2-7	TGTGCCAGCAGTTTTTCAGCAGGGGGTCCTGCCGAGCAGTACTTC	CASSFSAGGPAEQYF
13	TRBD2	once	TRBV27	TRBJ2-5	TGTGCCAGCAGCCCCGGGAGGGGGGAGACCCAGTACTTC	CASSPGRGETQYF
16	NA	NA	TRBV11-2	TRBJ2-7	TGTGCCAGCAGCTCCGGGGTCGCGAGTGGGGGCTACGAGCAGTACTTC	CASSSGVASGGYEQYF
19	NA	NA	TRBV28	TRBJ2-1	TGTGCCAGCAGTCTACCCTCCAAAGGGGGGGGGATCAACTACAATGAGCAGTTCTTC	CASSLPSKGGGINYNEQFF
15	NA	NA	TRBV4-3	TRBJ2-5	TGCGCCAGCAGCCAAGATCGGGGTTGGGAAGAGACCCAGTACTTC	CASSQDRGWEETQYF
15	NA	NA	TRBV10-2	TRBJ2-1	TGCGCCAGCAGTGAGCCCGGGTGGGGGCTCAATGAGCAGTTCTTC	CASSEPGWGLNEQFF
14	NA	NA	TRBV28	TRBJ2-7	TGTGCCAGCAGTCATTCTAGGACGGCCTACGAGCAGTACTTC	CASSHSRTAYEQYF
15	TRBD1	few	TRBV10-3	TRBJ2-7	TGTGCCATCAGTGAGCTGGGACAGGGGGCATTCGAGCAGTACTTC	CAISELGQGAFEQYF
14	NA	NA	TRBV7-9	TRBJ2-7	TGTGCCAGCAGCCCCTGGCGGGCGTCGGACGAGCAGTACTTC	CASSPWRASDEQYF
13	NA	NA	TRBV7-9	TRBJ2-3	TGTGCCAGCAGCTCGACTAATACAGATACGCAGTATTTT	CASSSTNTDTQYF